This TCR beta chain comes out of a study of tissue T cells after allogeneic stem cell transplantation. Study details: Every graft-versus-host disease patient had gastrointestinal disease and got several lines of graft-versus-host disease therapy.

The data were produced by immunoSEQ multiplex PCR, yet TCRdb's version contains in-frame clones alone and is incomplete. The table lists 35,000 to 50,000 clones, roughly 92% of them singletons. The V gene's germline CDR1 is SGHNT and CDR2 YENEEA. This CDR3 is built from 16 residues. V dropped 1 base and J dropped 5; count of bases not matched to a gene: 8. This sequence originates from a woman aged 35 to 75 who later had graft-versus-host disease after an allogeneic stem cell transplant. The sample here was blood, taken before transplantation. The chain employs TRBV11-3 and TRBJ2-7, with 10 bases lining up with TRBD1. The CDR3 loop is CASSLGVGTGVNEQYF. CDR3 DNA sequence: TGTGCCAGCAGCTTAGGGGTAGGGACAGGGGTAAACGAGCAGTACTTC.